These 24 T cell receptor beta chains were sequenced from one sample in a study of blood T cell repertoires in COVID-19. Data came from immunoSEQ multiplex PCR; TCRdb stores just in-frame clones and leaves some out. The sample lists around 150,000 clones; approximately 85% were seen once. Sequences were obtained from PBMCs or T cells enriched from blood (not recorded which). These TCRs come from a woman between 45 and 60 years old with acute COVID-19.

The chain links TRBV19 to TRBJ1-1; D perhaps matches TRBD1 (5 bases). Trimming left V 1 base short and J 3 bases short, with 12 bases between. Germline CDR1 LNHDA, CDR2 SQIVND (reference sequence). CDR3 size: 15 residues. The CDR3 DNA reads as TGTGCCAGTAGTATAGGAGGCCAGGGCTACACTGAAGCTTTCTTT. Residues: CASSIGGQGYTEAFF.

The V call is TRBV27, the J call TRBJ2-7; D not certain. The V end lost 0 bases, the J end lost 11 bases, and 20 bases lay between the germline ends. This CDR3 region has 15 residues. CDR1 and CDR2 from the germline V gene are MNHEY and SMNVEV (reference sequence). CDR3 in amino acids: CASSLSRRSHITEYF. CDR3 bases: TGTGCCAGCAGTTTATCAAGGAGATCGCATATTACTGAGTACTTC.

On this clone: The junction does not match germline at one end; this may be a read error. The chain combines TRBV7-2 with TRBJ1-3; 11 nucleotides match TRBD1. Per germline, CDR1 SGHTA and CDR2 FQGNSA. The CDR3 is made up of 15 amino acids. CDR3 DNA sequence: TGTGCCAGCAGCCCTGGGGGGACAGGGGGAAGCACCATATATTTT. Residues: CASSPGGTGGSTIYF.

This clone appeared once. The rearrangement uses TRBV7-8 and TRBJ2-1; maybe TRBD2 (5 bases). This CDR3 contains 16 residues. CDR1 SGHVS and CDR2 FQNEAQ come from the germline V gene. Deletions cut 1 base from V and 10 bases from J, with 20 bases between. The CDR3 spells CASSLEAEVLLVEQFF. The CDR3 DNA reads as TGTGCCAGCAGCTTAGAAGCGGAGGTACTATTAGTAGAGCAGTTCTTC.

The chain has TRBV2 and TRBJ1-3; D is undetermined. There are 14 residues in the CDR3. V lost 7 bases, J lost 4 bases, and 14 bases lay in between. Germline lookup yields CDR1 SNHLY and CDR2 FYNNEI. CDR3 coding DNA: TGTGCCAGCAAGACACGAACCTCAGGAAACACCATATATTTT. Translated, it gives CASKTRTSGNTIYF.

The chain employs TRBV13 and TRBJ2-7; TRBD2 matches at 12 bases. Germline CDR1 reads PRHDT; CDR2 reads FYEKMQ (reference sequence). This CDR3 contains 15 residues. V dropped 6 bases and J dropped 4; count of bases not matched to a gene: 7. The CDR3 protein is CASRPTGLAGYEQYF. For the CDR3, the DNA is TGTGCCAGCAGGCCGACCGGACTAGCGGGATACGAGCAGTACTTC.

The CDR3 region is CSASPHGAATDTQYF. The CDR3 DNA sequence: TGCAGTGCTAGTCCTCATGGGGCAGCCACAGATACGCAGTATTTT. The rearrangement links TRBV20-1 to TRBJ2-3, with a weak D call TRBD1 (5 bases). V dropped 3 bases and J dropped 2 bases, with 15 bases sitting between them. CDR3 size: 15 residues. The germline gives CDR1 DFQATT, CDR2 SNEGSKA (reference sequence).

V and J are TRBV4-2 and TRBJ1-4; 7 positions match TRBD1. V was pared by 5 bases and J by 0 bases, with 6 bases of the junction left unmatched. The CDR3 contains 16 residues. Germline CDR1 LGHNA, CDR2 YNFKEQ. Here the CDR3 DNA reads TGTGCCAGCAGCGGGGACGGGACAGCAACTAATGAAAAACTGTTTTTT. Encoded protein: CASSGDGTATNEKLFF.

This clone was detected a few times. V and J are TRBV6-1 and TRBJ1-5; 8 nucleotides match TRBD1. This CDR3 region has 16 residues. With V trimmed by 3 bases and J by 2 bases, 6 bases remained unmatched. Germline lookup yields CDR1 MNHNS and CDR2 SASEGT. The DNA for the CDR3 is TGTGCCAGCAGTGACCCACAGGGGGTTGGCAATCAGCCCCAGCATTTT. It codes for CASSDPQGVGNQPQHF.

This clone was counted once. This sequence joins TRBV28 and TRBJ1-2, with a possible D match to TRBD1 (6 bases). V lost 3 bases and J lost 5, with 10 bases in between. Germline V gene lookup returns CDR1 MDHEN and CDR2 SYDVKM. The CDR3 has 13 amino acids. In nucleotides, the CDR3 is TGTGCCAGCAGTTTTACCAGGGGTTATGGCTACACCTTC. This translates into CASSFTRGYGYTF.

This clone was seen only a few times. The chain combines TRBV14 with TRBJ1-2; no firm D call. Per germline, CDR1 SGHDN and CDR2 FVKESK. Between the trimmed V and J ends, which lost 2 bases and 4 bases, there was a span of 14 bases. The CDR3 length is 15 residues. The CDR3 DNA follows: TGTGCCAGCAGCCAAAGCACTCGAACCCTCTATGGCTACACCTTC. This gives the protein CASSQSTRTLYGYTF.

The chain recombines TRBV7-3 with TRBJ2-1; 13 bases fit TRBD2. CDR1 is SGHTA, CDR2 FQGTGA, per germline. J was trimmed by 2 bases and V by 2 bases; bases with no gene match: 3. This CDR3 has 17 amino acids. CDR3 protein: CASSLDGTSGTYNEQFF. CDR3 nucleotides: TGTGCCAGCAGCTTAGACGGGACTAGCGGGACCTACAATGAGCAGTTCTTC.

The V and J genes are TRBV6-2 or TRBV6-3 and TRBJ2-5; 14 nucleotides agree with TRBD2. Germline V gene data show CDR1 as MNHEY and CDR2 as SVGEGT. Trimming removed 5 bases from V and 5 bases from J; junction bases left unmatched: 7. The CDR3 is 16 amino acids. The DNA of the CDR3 is TGTGCCAGCAGTCACGGGACTAGCGGGAGTGTTGAGACCCAGTACTTC. It specifies CASSHGTSGSVETQYF.

J is TRBJ1-1 and V is TRBV7-8, with 8 nucleotides matching TRBD1. This CDR3 spans 14 amino acids. V lost 5 bases, J lost 5 bases, and 7 bases stayed unmatched. CDR1 and CDR2 from the germline V gene are SGHVS and FQNEAQ. The chain's CDR3 is CASSPGQGETEAFF. The CDR3 DNA is TGTGCCAGCAGCCCAGGACAGGGAGAAACTGAAGCTTTCTTT.

The chain recombines TRBV3-1 (or the pseudogene TRBV3-2) with TRBJ1-3; D unclear. Germline CDR1 reads LGHDT; CDR2 reads YNNKEL (reference sequence). The CDR3 is made up of 15 amino acids. V was pared by 4 bases and J by 0 bases, with 10 bases between. The CDR3 here is CASSPPGRSGNTIYF. The CDR3 region has the DNA TGTGCCAGCAGCCCCCCGGGTCGCTCTGGAAACACCATATATTTT.

CDR3: CASSQGVSLNTEAFF. The CDR3 bases are TGTGCCAGCAGCCAAGGCGTCTCTTTGAACACTGAAGCTTTCTTT. The gene calls are TRBV14 and TRBJ1-1; no firm D call. Germline CDR1 and CDR2: SGHDN and FVKESK. The CDR3 contains 15 residues. V was shortened by 1 base and J by 0 bases, with 9 bases between the two germline ends.

J is TRBJ2-1 and V is TRBV4-1, with 10 bases identical to TRBD2. The CDR3 is made up of 15 amino acids. Trimming took 1 base from V and 8 from J; bases not matched to a gene: 5. Germline CDR1 is MGHRA and CDR2 is YSYEKL. CDR3 in amino acids: CASSQGSGGGDEQFF. The CDR3 bases are TGCGCCAGCAGCCAAGGGAGCGGGGGGGGTGATGAGCAGTTCTTC.

The V gene is TRBV29-1, the J gene TRBJ1-5, with a weak D call TRBD1 (6 bases). V lost 5 bases to trimming and J lost 5 bases, with 13 bases between them. The CDR3 has 13 residues. Germline CDR1 is SQVTM and CDR2 is ANQGSEA. The CDR3 sequence: CSVSRGEYQPQHF. DNA for the CDR3: TGCAGCGTTTCCAGGGGCGAGTATCAGCCCCAGCATTTT. Full variable domain (outside the CDR3, taken from reference TRBV29-1 and TRBJ1-5): SAVISQKPSRDICQRGTSLTIQCQVDSQVTMMFWYRQQPGQSLTLIATANQGSEATYESGFVIDKFPISRPNLTFSTLTVSNMSPEDSSIYLCSVSRGEYQPQHFGDGTRLSIL.

The rearrangement uses TRBV30 and TRBJ1-2, with D perhaps matching TRBD1 (5 bases). The CDR3 is made up of 14 amino acids. The V and J ends lost 1 base and 0 bases respectively, with 9 bases between them. CDR1 and CDR2 (germline): GTSNPN, SVGIG (reference sequence). The CDR3 nucleotides are TGTGCCTGGAGTGGACAGCTAGCTAACTATGGCTACACCTTC. It specifies CAWSGQLANYGYTF.

The rearrangement joins TRBV7-2 to TRBJ2-3; 8 bases line up with TRBD2. The V gene end was trimmed by 0 bases and the J gene end by 1 base; junction bases not matched to a gene: 0. The length of the CDR3 is 15 residues. Germline assignment: CDR1 SGHTA and CDR2 FQGNSA. In DNA, the CDR3 is TGTGCCAGCAGCTTAGCAGCGGGGGGCACAGATACGCAGTATTTT. Amino acids: CASSLAAGGTDTQYF.

The chain is built from TRBV7-6 and TRBJ2-1; D is unresolved. Germline V gives CDR1 SGHVS, CDR2 FNYEAQ. Trimming took off 2 bases at V and 8 bases at J, with 13 bases between the two ends. CDR3 length: 14 amino acids. The CDR3 nucleotides read TGTGCCAGCAGCTTACAAGGTGAGGTCGATGAGCAGTTCTTC. It yields the protein CASSLQGEVDEQFF.

The rearrangement links TRBV30 to TRBJ1-5; 7 bases are a match to TRBD1. Per germline, CDR1 GTSNPN and CDR2 SVGIG (reference sequence). The length of the CDR3 is 15 residues. Germline trimming cut 4 bases from V and 5 bases from J; bases unmatched to any gene: 11. CDR3 residues: CAWTRQGLEDQPQHF. CDR3 coding DNA: TGTGCCTGGACTAGACAGGGATTAGAGGATCAGCCCCAGCATTTT.

The chain couples TRBV2 to TRBJ1-5; 12 bases map to TRBD1. Germline loops: CDR1 SNHLY, CDR2 FYNNEI. With 5 bases clipped from V and 13 bases from J, the junction kept 9 bases outside the gene matches. CDR3 size: 14 residues. The chain's CDR3 is CASSSGDRGRWQHF. In DNA form, the CDR3 reads TGTGCCAGCAGTTCGGGGGACAGGGGGCGGTGGCAGCATTTT.

V and J are TRBV14 and TRBJ2-3; possible D gene TRBD1, 5 bases. V lost 5 bases to trimming and J lost 1 base, with 13 bases between them. The germline V gene has CDR1 SGHDN and CDR2 FVKESK. The CDR3 extends over 15 amino acids. The CDR3 loop reads CASSFNDRRTDTQYF. DNA for the CDR3: TGTGCCAGCAGCTTTAACGACAGACGCACAGATACGCAGTATTTT.